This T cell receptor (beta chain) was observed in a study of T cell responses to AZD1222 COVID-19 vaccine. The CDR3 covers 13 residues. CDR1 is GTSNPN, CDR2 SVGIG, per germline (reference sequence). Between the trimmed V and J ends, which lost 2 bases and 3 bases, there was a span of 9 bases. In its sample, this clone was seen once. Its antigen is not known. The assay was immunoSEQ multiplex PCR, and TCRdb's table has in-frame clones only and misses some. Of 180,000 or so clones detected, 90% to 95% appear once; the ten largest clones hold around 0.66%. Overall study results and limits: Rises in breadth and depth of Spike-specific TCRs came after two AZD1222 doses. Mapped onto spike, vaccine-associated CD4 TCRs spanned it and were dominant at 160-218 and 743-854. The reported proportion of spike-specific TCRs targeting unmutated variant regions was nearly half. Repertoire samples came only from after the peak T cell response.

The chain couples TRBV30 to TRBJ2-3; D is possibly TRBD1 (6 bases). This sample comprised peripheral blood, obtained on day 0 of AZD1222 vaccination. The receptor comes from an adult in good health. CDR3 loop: CAWSNTGTDTQYF. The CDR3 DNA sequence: TGTGCCTGGAGTAATACAGGGACAGATACGCAGTATTTT. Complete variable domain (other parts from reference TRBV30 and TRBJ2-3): SQTIHQWPATLVQPVGSPLSLECTVEGTSNPNLYWYRQAAGRGLQLLFYSVGIGQISSEVPQNLSASRPQDRQFILSSKKLLLSDSGFYLCAWSNTGTDTQYFGPGTRLTVL.